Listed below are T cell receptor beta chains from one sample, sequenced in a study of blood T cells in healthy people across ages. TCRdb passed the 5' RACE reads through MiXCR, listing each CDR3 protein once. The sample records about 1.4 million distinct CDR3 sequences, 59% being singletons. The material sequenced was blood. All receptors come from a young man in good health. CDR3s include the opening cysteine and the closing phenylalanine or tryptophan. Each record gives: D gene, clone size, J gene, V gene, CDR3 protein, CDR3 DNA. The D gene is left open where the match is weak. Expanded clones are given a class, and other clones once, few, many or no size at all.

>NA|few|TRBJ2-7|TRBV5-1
CASSLTRQETYEQYF
TGCGCCAGCAGCTTAACGAGACAGGAGACCTACGAGCAGTACTTC
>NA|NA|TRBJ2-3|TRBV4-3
CASSQDSVGGDTQYF
TGCGCCAGCAGCCAAGATAGCGTAGGGGGAGATACGCAGTATTTT
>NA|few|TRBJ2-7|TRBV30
CAWMGFSGAEQYF
TGTGCCTGGATGGGTTTCTCCGGGGCCGAGCAGTACTTC
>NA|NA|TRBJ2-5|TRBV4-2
CASSPGKTAQETQYF
TGTGCCAGCAGCCCCGGGAAGACAGCGCAAGAGACCCAGTACTTC
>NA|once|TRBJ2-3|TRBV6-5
CASSQRLEVSDTQYF
TGTGCCAGCAGCCAACGCCTGGAGGTCTCAGATACGCAGTATTTT
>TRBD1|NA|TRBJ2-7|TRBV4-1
CASSHPLRDRGSEQYF
TGCGCCAGCAGCCACCCCCTGCGGGACAGGGGTTCCGAGCAGTACTTC
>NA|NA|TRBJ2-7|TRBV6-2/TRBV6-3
CATLTGSYEQYF
TGTGCCACCTTAACCGGGTCCTACGAGCAGTACTTC
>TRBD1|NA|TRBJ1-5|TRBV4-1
CASSQQKTGFSQPQHF
TGCGCCAGCAGCCAGCAAAAGACAGGGTTTAGTCAGCCCCAGCATTTT
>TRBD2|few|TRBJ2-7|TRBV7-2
CASSPSGGHYEQYF
TGTGCCAGCAGCCCTAGCGGGGGACACTACGAGCAGTACTTC
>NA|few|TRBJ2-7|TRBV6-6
CASSYSAGDLYEQYF
TGTGCCAGCAGTTACTCGGCAGGGGATTTGTACGAGCAGTACTTC
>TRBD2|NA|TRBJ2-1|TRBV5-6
CASSPFGTSGYTYNEQFF
TGTGCCAGCAGTCCCTTCGGCACTAGCGGGTATACCTACAATGAGCAGTTCTTC
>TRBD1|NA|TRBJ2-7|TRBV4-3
CASSHAIVPGTGTYEQYF
TGCGCCAGCAGCCACGCCATCGTACCCGGGACAGGGACCTACGAGCAGTACTTC
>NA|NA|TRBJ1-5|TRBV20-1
CSASPRGGNQPQHF
TGCAGTGCCAGCCCGAGGGGGGGCAATCAGCCCCAGCATTTT
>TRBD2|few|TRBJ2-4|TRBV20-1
CSARETGGGTLAKNIQYF
TGCAGTGCTAGAGAGACCGGCGGGGGGACCCTAGCCAAAAACATTCAGTACTTC
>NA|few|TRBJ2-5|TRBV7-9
CASSPANSGETQYF
TGTGCCAGCAGCCCCGCCAACAGCGGGGAGACCCAGTACTTC
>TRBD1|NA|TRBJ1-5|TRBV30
CAWSPPTRTGQHF
TGTGCCTGGAGTCCACCCACCCGGACAGGTCAGCATTTT
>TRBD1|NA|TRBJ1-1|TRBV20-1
CSARFVDRDSGLEAFF
TGCAGTGCTAGATTCGTGGACAGGGATTCGGGGCTTGAAGCTTTCTTT
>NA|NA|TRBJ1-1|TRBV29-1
CSVAAPRGTEAFF
TGCAGCGTCGCAGCTCCGAGGGGTACTGAAGCTTTCTTT
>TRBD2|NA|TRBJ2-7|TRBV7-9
CASGPLAGGNEQYF
TGTGCCAGCGGCCCCCTAGCGGGAGGAAACGAGCAGTACTTC
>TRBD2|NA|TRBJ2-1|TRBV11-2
CASSLVTSGGAFF
TGTGCCAGCAGCTTGGTGACTAGCGGGGGGGCGTTCTTC
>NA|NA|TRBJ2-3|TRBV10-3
CAISEKRGTDTQYF
TGTGCCATCAGTGAAAAGCGGGGCACAGATACGCAGTATTTT
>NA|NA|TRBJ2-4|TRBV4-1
CASSQDVGAGIGEQYF
TGCGCCAGCAGCCAAGATGTAGGAGCCGGGATCGGGGAGCAGTACTTC
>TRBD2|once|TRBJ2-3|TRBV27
CASFRLAGVSDTQYF
TGTGCCAGCTTCAGACTAGCGGGAGTATCAGATACGCAGTATTTT
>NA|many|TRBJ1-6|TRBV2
CASSDSSYNSPLHF
TGTGCCAGCAGTGATAGCTCCTATAATTCACCCCTCCACTTT
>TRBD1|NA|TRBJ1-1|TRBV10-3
CAIRETGITEAFF
TGTGCCATCAGGGAGACAGGGATCACTGAAGCTTTCTTT
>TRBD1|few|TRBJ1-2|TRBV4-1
CASSQPYFYRDRYGYTF
TGCGCCAGCAGCCAACCCTATTTTTACCGGGACAGGTATGGCTACACCTTC
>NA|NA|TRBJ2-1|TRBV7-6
CASSPHPGGRSYNEQFF
TGTGCCAGCAGCCCCCATCCTGGCGGCCGCTCCTACAATGAGCAGTTCTTC
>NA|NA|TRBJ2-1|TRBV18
CASSPLLESSYNEQFF
TGTGCCAGCTCACCGTTACTAGAGTCGTCCTACAATGAGCAGTTCTTC
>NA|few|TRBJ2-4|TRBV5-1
CASSLGPEAHIQYF
TGCGCCAGCAGCTTGGGTCCGGAGGCCCACATTCAGTACTTC
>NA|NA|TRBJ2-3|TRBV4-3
CASSHLSADTQYF
TGCGCCAGCAGCCACCTCTCAGCAGATACGCAGTATTTT
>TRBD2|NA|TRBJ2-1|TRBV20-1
CSASEREASYNEQFF
TGCAGTGCTAGCGAGCGGGAGGCGTCCTACAATGAGCAGTTCTTC
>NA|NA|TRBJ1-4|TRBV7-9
CASSPSRPGGEKLFF
TGTGCCAGCAGCCCTTCCCGCCCGGGCGGAGAAAAACTGTTTTTT
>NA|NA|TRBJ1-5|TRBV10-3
CAISDSGRGNQPQHF
TGTGCCATCAGTGATTCTGGCAGGGGCAATCAGCCCCAGCATTTT
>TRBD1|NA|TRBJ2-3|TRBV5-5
CASGRVQGDTDTQYF
TGTGCCAGCGGACGTGTCCAGGGGGACACAGATACGCAGTATTTT
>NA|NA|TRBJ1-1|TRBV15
CATSRPTGTTEAFF
TGTGCCACCAGCAGACCAACAGGGACCACTGAAGCTTTCTTT
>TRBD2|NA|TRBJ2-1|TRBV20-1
CSARFSGGLNEQFF
TGCAGTGCTAGATTTAGCGGGGGGCTCAATGAGCAGTTCTTC
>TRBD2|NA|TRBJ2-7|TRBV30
CAWSPGLAIYEQYF
TGTGCCTGGAGTCCGGGACTAGCGATCTACGAGCAGTACTTC